The next 2 T cell receptor beta chains were all read from a single sample in a study of blood T cell repertoires in COVID-19. Generated by immunoSEQ multiplex PCR, the TCRdb table keeps only in-frame clones and is missing some. Counted here are some 54,000 clones, about 81% occurring once; the ten biggest clones make up 26%. Sequenced sample: peripheral blood. The receptor set was obtained from a woman of 80 years or more with COVID-19, enrolled during active disease.

The chain recombines TRBV4-2 with TRBJ2-6; maybe TRBD2 (6 bases). The CDR3 spans 18 residues. V was clipped by 0 bases and J by 0 bases, with 12 bases between them. CDR1 is LGHNA, CDR2 YNFKEQ, per germline. The CDR3 nucleotides are TGTGCCAGCAGCCAAGATGAAGGCGGGGTCTCTGGGGCCAACGTCCTGACTTTC. As protein: CASSQDEGGVSGANVLTF.

This chain links TRBV3-1 (or the pseudogene TRBV3-2) with TRBJ2-2; TRBD1 is a possible D gene (7 bases). Germline V gene lookup returns CDR1 LGHDT and CDR2 YNNKEL (reference sequence). CDR3 length: 17 amino acids. The ends were cut back, 6 bases at V and 4 bases at J, with 21 bases in the middle. In DNA form, the CDR3 reads TGTGCCAGCAGGCACTTCACAGGGGAGGCGAGCACCGGGGAGCTGTTTTTT. Amino acid sequence: CASRHFTGEASTGELFF.